Listed below are T cell receptor beta chains from one sample, sequenced in a study of shared clonotypes between healthy human individuals. The assay was immunoSEQ multiplex PCR, and TCRdb's table has in-frame clones only and misses some. The sample has 730,000 or so clones, around 72% seen once. The sequenced sample was memory CD4+ T cells sorted from blood. These receptor sequences come from a woman aged 25-40 years in good health. Each CDR3 is given with its conserved first and last residue. A D gene is named only where the DNA matches it firmly. Size is omitted from some rows. Given values are once, few, many or a class for expanded clones.

clone_size	v_call	j_call	d_call	cdr3_nt	cdr3_aa
NA	TRBV27	TRBJ1-2	TRBD1	TGTGCCAGCAGTTTTTCAGGGGGCCCCTATGGCTACACCTTC	CASSFSGGPYGYTF
few	TRBV29-1	TRBJ2-3	TRBD2	TGCAGCGGTCAGCTAGCGCTAGCGGGAGGGGGGGATACGCAGTATTTT	CSGQLALAGGGDTQYF
NA	TRBV7-8	TRBJ2-1	TRBD2	TGTGCCAGCCAAACTAGCGGGAGCTACAATGAGCAGTTCTTC	CASQTSGSYNEQFF
NA	TRBV29-1	TRBJ1-1	NA	TGCAGCGTTGGACGATTGCCAGCGAACACTGAAGCTTTCTTT	CSVGRLPANTEAFF
NA	TRBV5-6	TRBJ2-2	NA	TGTGCCAGCAGCCTAATAGGTACGAACACCGGGGAGCTGTTTTTT	CASSLIGTNTGELFF
NA	TRBV6-6	TRBJ1-1	NA	TGTGCCAGCACAGAACGGGGGGACTTGCTGAACACTGAAGCTTTCTTT	CASTERGDLLNTEAFF
few	TRBV7-8	TRBJ2-7	TRBD1	TGTGCCAGCAGCTTACCCTGGCAGGGGGCCTACGAGCAGTACTTC	CASSLPWQGAYEQYF
NA	TRBV4-1	TRBJ1-5	TRBD1	TGCGCCAGCAGCCAAGTGGCGGGGACAGGAAAACAGCCCCAGCATTTT	CASSQVAGTGKQPQHF
once	TRBV28	TRBJ1-2	NA	TGTGCCAGCAGCTCAGGCCCAAACTATGGCTACACCTTC	CASSSGPNYGYTF
many	TRBV29-1	TRBJ2-1	NA	TGCAGCGTTGAAGCCTGGGTTGGGGGGAATGAGCAGTTCTTC	CSVEAWVGGNEQFF
NA	TRBV19	TRBJ1-5	NA	TGTGCCAGTATGACTTTCGATCAGCCCCAGCATTTT	CASMTFDQPQHF
NA	TRBV28	TRBJ2-1	NA	TGTGCCAGCATTCAGTACAATGAGCAGTTCTTC	CASIQYNEQFF
NA	TRBV5-6	TRBJ2-5	NA	TGTGCCAGCAGCTTGACGGGGCGGAAACAAGAGACCCAGTACTTC	CASSLTGRKQETQYF
NA	TRBV5-1	TRBJ2-5	NA	TGCGCCAGCAGCTTGTTCTCCGGGGAAGAGACCCAGTACTTC	CASSLFSGEETQYF
NA	TRBV11-1	TRBJ2-3	NA	TGTGCCAGCAGCCCCCGCGGTGCGGGGACAACTACAGATACGCAGTATTTT	CASSPRGAGTTTDTQYF
NA	TRBV5-1	TRBJ2-2	TRBD1	TGCGCCAGCAGCTTAATACCCGGGACAGGGAACACCGGGGAGCTGTTTTTT	CASSLIPGTGNTGELFF
NA	TRBV6-5	TRBJ2-1	TRBD2	TGTGCCAGCAGTTATGGCGGGGGATTGGATATAAGGCAGTTCTTC	CASSYGGGLDIRQFF
NA	TRBV19	TRBJ1-2	NA	TGTGCCAGTAGGCCTCGGGGGGAAGGGAACTATGGCTACACCTTC	CASRPRGEGNYGYTF
NA	TRBV27	TRBJ2-7	TRBD2	TGTGCCAGCAGACAAGCCGCGGGACTAGCGGGAGCGACGTCCCCCTACGAGCAGTACTTC	CASRQAAGLAGATSPYEQYF
NA	TRBV14	TRBJ2-5	TRBD2	TGTGCCAGCAGCATAGCGGGAGTCACGGAGACCCAGTACTTC	CASSIAGVTETQYF
NA	TRBV11-1	TRBJ2-5	NA	TGTGCCAGCAGCTTAGGGTTCCAAGAGACCCAGTACTTC	CASSLGFQETQYF
NA	TRBV5-4	TRBJ2-2	TRBD2	TGTGCCAGCAGCCCAGGGACTAGCGGGATAGGCGGGGAGCTGTTTTTT	CASSPGTSGIGGELFF
few	TRBV7-7	TRBJ2-7	NA	TGTGCCAGCAGCTTAAATACCGGCTACGAGCAGTACTTC	CASSLNTGYEQYF
NA	TRBV5-1	TRBJ2-3	TRBD2	TGCGCCAGCAGGGGCCGGGGGCTAGCGGGAGCTACGGGAGATACGCAGTATTTT	CASRGRGLAGATGDTQYF
once	TRBV15	TRBJ1-4	NA	TGTGCCACCAGCAGTCAGATGCTTCAGGGTAGGGAAAAACTGTTTTTT	CATSSQMLQGREKLFF
NA	TRBV11-2	TRBJ2-5	NA	TGTGCCAGCAGCTTCGGAGTCCAAGAGACCCAGTACTTC	CASSFGVQETQYF
NA	TRBV2	TRBJ1-2	NA	TGTGCCAGCAGTGAGGACATTAACTATGGCTACACCTTC	CASSEDINYGYTF
NA	TRBV27	TRBJ2-7	NA	TGTGCCAGCAGGGGAAACAGGTACGAGCAGTACTTC	CASRGNRYEQYF
NA	TRBV7-3	TRBJ2-1	TRBD1	TGTGCCAGCAGCCAGGGACAGGGTCACAATGAGCAGTTCTTC	CASSQGQGHNEQFF
NA	TRBV5-1	TRBJ1-1	NA	TGCGCCAGCAGCTTCACTTTGGACACTGAAGCTTTCTTT	CASSFTLDTEAFF
NA	TRBV7-3	TRBJ1-1	TRBD1	TGTGCCAGCAGCCGGACAGGGGGAAACACTGAAGCTTTCTTT	CASSRTGGNTEAFF
few	TRBV15	TRBJ1-5	NA	TGTGCCACCTCGGGAGGGGGGGCCAATGTAGCCCAGCATTTT	CATSGGGANVAQHF
NA	TRBV4-1	TRBJ2-3	NA	TGCGCCAGCAGACGCCGCCCACGGGAAAGGACAGATACGCAGTATTTT	CASRRRPRERTDTQYF
many	TRBV11-2	TRBJ2-7	NA	TGTGCCAGCAGCCTCGGACATACCTACGAGCAGTACTTC	CASSLGHTYEQYF
NA	TRBV2	TRBJ1-2	NA	TGTGCCAGCAGTGAGAGGAGTGCGGGGAGCTATGGCTACACCTTC	CASSERSAGSYGYTF